One and the same sample provided the 19 T cell receptor beta chains below, sequenced in a study of cytomegalovirus exposure and HLA in healthy donors. PCR employed 60 Vbeta and 13 Jbeta primers. The data were produced by immunoSEQ multiplex PCR, yet TCRdb's version contains in-frame clones alone and is incomplete. The profile shows about 150,000 clones, around 75% of them singletons. Sequenced sample: PBMCs. The receptors derive from a woman under 40 in good health and CMV-seronegative.

V gene TRBV6-4 combines with J gene TRBJ2-1; 9 bases agree with TRBD2. Germline trimming cut 2 bases from V and 13 bases from J; bases unmatched to any gene: 9. This CDR3 has 14 residues. Per the germline V gene, CDR1 is MRHNA and CDR2 is SNTAGT. CDR3 sequence: CASSDLAGGRIQFF. The DNA for the CDR3 is TGTGCCAGCAGTGACCTTGCGGGGGGGCGTATACAGTTCTTC.

The rearrangement joins TRBV13 to TRBJ1-2; the D gene is possibly TRBD1 (6 bases). The germline CDR1 and CDR2 sequences are PRHDT and FYEKMQ (reference sequence). The CDR3 has 13 residues. Trimming left V 5 bases short and J 6 bases short, with 13 bases between. The CDR3 protein is CASSIPGQNGYTF. CDR3 sequence (DNA): TGTGCCAGCAGCATCCCAGGACAGAATGGCTACACCTTC.

The chain joins TRBV5-1 to TRBJ1-4; 8 bases are a match to TRBD1. Germline V gives CDR1 SGHRS, CDR2 YFSETQ. The length of the CDR3 is 14 residues. The V and J ends lost 4 bases and 5 bases, in that order; junction bases with no gene match: 4. The CDR3 here is CASSRTGLNEKLFF. The CDR3, as DNA: TGCGCCAGCAGCCGGACAGGGTTGAATGAAAAACTGTTTTTT.

The chain's CDR3 is CAIQVTGESDTQYF. CDR3 in DNA: TGTGCCATCCAGGTGACAGGGGAATCAGATACGCAGTATTTT. J is TRBJ2-3 and V is TRBV10-3, with TRBD1 matching 8 bases. This CDR3 contains 14 residues. Germline V gene data show CDR1 as ENHRY and CDR2 as SYGVKD. With V trimmed by 8 bases and J by 4 bases, 8 bases remained unmatched.

The CDR3 sequence: CASKTTGSYEQYF. CDR3 coding DNA: TGTGCCAGCAAAACGACAGGATCCTACGAGCAGTACTTC. The rearrangement links TRBV6-5 to TRBJ2-7; D is possibly TRBD1 (6 bases). CDR3 length: 13 residues. V was pared by 7 bases and J by 1 base, with 11 bases between. From germline, CDR1 is MNHEY and CDR2 SVGAGI.

V is TRBV7-8 and J is TRBJ2-5; 7 bases align to TRBD1. V lost 4 bases to trimming and J lost 5 bases; unmatched junction nucleotides: 7. The CDR3 is 14 amino acids. Germline CDR1 SGHVS, CDR2 FQNEAQ. The CDR3 DNA sequence: TGTGCCAGCAGCTCGACAGGGCGGATGGAGACCCAGTACTTC. Protein: CASSSTGRMETQYF.

The chain uses TRBV7-6 and TRBJ2-3, with D unresolved. The V and J ends lost 0 bases and 5 bases respectively, with 3 bases between them. The CDR3 length is 12 residues. The V gene's germline CDR1 is SGHVS and CDR2 FNYEAQ. The CDR3 protein is CASSLALDTQYF. The CDR3 DNA sequence: TGTGCCAGCAGCTTAGCCTTAGATACGCAGTATTTT. Based on the CDR3 plus reference TRBV7-6 and TRBJ2-3, the full variable domain is GAGVSQSPRYKVTKRGQDVALRCDPISGHVSLYWYRQALGQGPEFLTYFNYEAQQDKSGLPNDRFSAERPEGSISTLTIQRTEQRDSAMYRCASSLALDTQYFGPGTRLTVL.

In its sample, this clone was seen once. This CDR3 is also generated by other DNA sequences in the sample. The chain has TRBV30 and TRBJ1-6; D ambiguous. The CDR3 runs to 13 residues. V was clipped by 6 bases and J by 10 bases, with 16 bases between them. The germline CDR1 and CDR2 sequences are GTSNPN and SVGIG (reference sequence). CDR3 loop: CACSRREESPLHF. The CDR3, as DNA: TGTGCCTGTTCCCGACGGGAAGAGTCACCCCTCCACTTT.

The rearrangement joins TRBV5-1 to TRBJ2-7, with TRBD2 identical over 8 bases. J gave up 5 bases and V 4 bases, and 8 bases lay outside the gene matches. The germline CDR1 and CDR2 sequences are SGHRS and YFSETQ. There are 14 residues in the CDR3. The CDR3 region has the DNA TGCGCCAGCAGCCCACTAGCGGCAGGGAACGAGCAGTACTTC. It is translated as CASSPLAAGNEQYF.

This chain links TRBV4-1 with TRBJ2-1; possible D gene TRBD2, 6 bases. V was pared by 2 bases and J by 5 bases, with 16 bases between. This CDR3 is 16 amino acids long. Germline V lookup: CDR1 MGHRA, CDR2 YSYEKL. The DNA for the CDR3 is TGCGCCAGCAGCCAACACCAAGGAGCGGGCAACAATGAGCAGTTCTTC. It yields the protein CASSQHQGAGNNEQFF.

V usage is TRBV2 and J usage is TRBJ1-3; unclear D gene. Trimming removed 5 bases from V and 0 bases from J, with 8 bases in between. The CDR3 runs 14 residues. Per germline, CDR1 SNHLY and CDR2 FYNNEI. The CDR3 protein is CASSSRSSGNTIYF. CDR3 in DNA: TGTGCCAGCAGTTCTAGATCCTCTGGAAACACCATATATTTT.

The J gene is TRBJ2-4, the V gene TRBV6-1, with 10 bases fitting TRBD1. The CDR3 totals 17 residues. The trim removed 4 bases at V and 5 bases at J, leaving 11 bases unmatched. Germline CDR1 MNHNS, CDR2 SASEGT. CDR3 loop: CASSALGQGEVENIQYF. In nucleotides, the CDR3 is TGTGCCAGCAGTGCCCTAGGACAGGGGGAAGTCGAAAACATTCAGTACTTC.

This chain links TRBV7-2 with TRBJ1-3; D ambiguous. CDR1 is SGHTA and CDR2 is FQGNSA in the germline V gene. The CDR3 has 12 amino acids. Between the trimmed V and J ends, which lost 7 bases and 0 bases, there was a span of 4 bases. The CDR3 DNA sequence: TGTGCCAGCACCCTCTCTGGAAACACCATATATTTT. Translation: CASTLSGNTIYF.

This clone was recorded only once. The chain couples TRBV5-5 to TRBJ2-7; 9 nucleotides align to TRBD1. In germline, CDR1 is SGHKS, CDR2 YYEKEE (reference sequence). Trimming at V came to 0 bases and at J to 5 bases, leaving 6 bases not matched to a gene. The CDR3 covers 15 residues. The CDR3 DNA is TGTGCCAGCAGCTTGGTCCGGGACAGGGAGAACGAGCAGTACTTC. Translation gives CASSLVRDRENEQYF.

The chain recombines TRBV27 with TRBJ2-2; 7 nucleotides line up with TRBD1. The V and J ends lost 6 bases and 6 bases, in that order; junction bases with no gene match: 10. The CDR3 is 15 amino acids. Germline lookup yields CDR1 MNHEY and CDR2 SMNVEV (reference sequence). In nucleotides, the CDR3 is TGTGCCAGCAGCCCTGTCGGGACAGTGGCCGGGGAGCTGTTTTTT. This translates into CASSPVGTVAGELFF.

V usage is TRBV7-2 and J usage is TRBJ1-1; D unresolved. This CDR3 has 13 residues. Trimming took 7 bases from V and 4 from J, leaving 13 bases between them. Germline V gene lookup returns CDR1 SGHTA and CDR2 FQGNSA. The CDR3 nucleotides read TGTGCCAGCATTCCCCCGCGTAGCACTGAAGCTTTCTTT. The encoded protein is CASIPPRSTEAFF.

The genes are TRBV5-4 and TRBJ2-3, with D perhaps matching TRBD2 (5 bases). V was clipped by 0 bases and J by 0 bases, with 8 bases between them. CDR1 SGHNT and CDR2 YYREEE come from the germline V gene (reference sequence). The CDR3 is made up of 15 amino acids. DNA of the CDR3: TGTGCCAGCAGCTTGGACCTAGCTAGCACAGATACGCAGTATTTT. This sequence encodes CASSLDLASTDTQYF.

J is TRBJ2-1 and V is TRBV10-3; 8 bases line up with TRBD1. The CDR3 runs to 13 residues. Germline CDR1 and CDR2: ENHRY and SYGVKD. V lost 6 bases to trimming and J lost 4 bases; unmatched junction nucleotides: 2. The chain's CDR3 is CAIRQGEYNEQFF. Written as DNA, the CDR3 is TGTGCCATCAGACAGGGGGAATACAATGAGCAGTTCTTC.

J is TRBJ2-7 and V is TRBV11-3; D might be TRBD1 (7 bases). The CDR3 runs to 15 residues. Trimming pared 5 bases from V and 1 base from J, leaving 15 bases between. In germline, CDR1 is SGHNT, CDR2 YENEEA. CDR3 nucleotides: TGTGCCAGCAGCCCCGGCCAGGGGGGTTCCTACGAGCAGTACTTC. As protein: CASSPGQGGSYEQYF.